This is a list of T cell receptor beta chains from one sample in a study of T-cell reconstitution after alpha-beta-depleted transplantation in children. TCRdb re-derived calls from the PCR reads in MiXCR, one entry per CDR3 protein. This table holds more than 400,000 distinct CDR3 sequences, roughly two fifths found once. Material: PBMCs, obtained before TCRalphabeta/CD19-depleted stem cell transplant. The receptors here all came from a girl aged 2 to 9 with aplastic anemia, due to receive a stem cell transplant. Both conserved end residues are part of each CDR3. The order of the fields is J gene, clone size, V gene, D gene, CDR3 DNA, CDR3 protein. A D gene is named only where the DNA matches it firmly. A row's size may be missing; if present it is once, few, many or a size class.

TRBJ2-3	few	TRBV3-1	TRBD2	TGTGCCAGCAGCCAAGGACTAGCGGGAGCCCCACGGGATACGCAGTATTTT	CASSQGLAGAPRDTQYF
TRBJ2-7	.	TRBV7-6	.	TGTGCCAGCAGCCCCATTGGGATTAGCGACTACGAGCAGTACTTC	CASSPIGISDYEQYF
TRBJ2-1	.	TRBV7-3	TRBD2	TGTGCCAGCAGCTTAAAGGGACTAGCGGGAGTAAGGGAGCAGTTCTTC	CASSLKGLAGVREQFF
TRBJ1-5	.	TRBV5-1	.	TGCGCCAGCAGCTTGGATCGTCCGGCCGAGTTGCCCCAGCATTTT	CASSLDRPAELPQHF
TRBJ2-7	many	TRBV3-1	.	TGTGCCAGCAGTTTACGCACCGAGCAGTACTTC	CASSLRTEQYF
TRBJ2-3	.	TRBV5-1	.	TGCGCCAGCAGCCGGCCGGGACAAAGCACAGATACGCAGTATTTT	CASSRPGQSTDTQYF
TRBJ2-5	.	TRBV12-3/TRBV12-4	.	TGTGCCAGCAGTTTTAGCGCAGGGCTGGAGACCCAGTACTTC	CASSFSAGLETQYF
TRBJ1-1	many	TRBV20-1	TRBD1	TGCAGTGGCTACAGGGGGGGCACTGAAGCTTTCTTT	CSGYRGGTEAFF
TRBJ2-7	.	TRBV20-1	TRBD2	TGCAGTGCTAGCCCCGGGGGGTACGGCTACGAGCAGTACTTC	CSASPGGYGYEQYF
TRBJ2-7	.	TRBV20-1	TRBD2	TGCAGTGCTAGAGTAGTTACGAGGAACGCGGGAGGCCCCTCCGAGCAGTACTTC	CSARVVTRNAGGPSEQYF
TRBJ2-7	few	TRBV20-1	TRBD2	TGCAGTGCTAGAGAGGGCGGGAGGGCCTACGAGCAGTACTTC	CSAREGGRAYEQYF
TRBJ1-1	.	TRBV12-3/TRBV12-4	.	TGTGCCAGCAGTTTACCCCCGAACACTGAAGCTTTCTTT	CASSLPPNTEAFF
TRBJ1-2	.	TRBV9	.	TGTGCCAGCAGCGTAAGCAATGGGGGCAGGGGCTACACCTTC	CASSVSNGGRGYTF
TRBJ1-1	.	TRBV19	TRBD1	TGTGCCAGTAGGCAGGGGGAATGGACTGAAGCTTTCTTT	CASRQGEWTEAFF
TRBJ2-2	.	TRBV4-2	TRBD2	TGTGCCAGCAGCCACAATCTAGCGGGAAAAGGGGAGCTGTTTTTT	CASSHNLAGKGELFF
TRBJ2-7	.	TRBV12-3/TRBV12-4	TRBD1	TGTGCCAGCAGTTTAGCGCAGGGGGAGGAGCAGTACTTC	CASSLAQGEEQYF
TRBJ2-1	.	TRBV28	TRBD2	TGTGCCAGCATCTCCGGGACTAGCGGAAACAATGAGCAGTTCTTC	CASISGTSGNNEQFF
TRBJ2-4	.	TRBV27	TRBD1	TGTGCCAGCAGTTTATACAGGGGGTTGGCCAAAAACATTCAGTACTTC	CASSLYRGLAKNIQYF
TRBJ2-1	many	TRBV5-6	.	TGTGCCAGCAGCTTGAGGACCCACAGCCTCTCCTACAATGAGCAGTTCTTC	CASSLRTHSLSYNEQFF
TRBJ2-1	once	TRBV24-1	.	TGTGCCACCAGTGAGATGGGGGTCGACAATGAGCAGTTCTTC	CATSEMGVDNEQFF
TRBJ2-7	few	TRBV20-1	.	TGCAGTGGATGGGGAACCTACGAGCAGTACTTC	CSGWGTYEQYF
TRBJ2-5	few	TRBV5-1	.	TGCGCCAGCAGCCCGCGGGGAAGCCAAGAGACCCAGTACTTC	CASSPRGSQETQYF
TRBJ2-7	.	TRBV7-9	.	TGTGCCAGCAGCCCGAGCAGGATCCCCTACGAGCAGTACTTC	CASSPSRIPYEQYF
TRBJ2-3	.	TRBV12-3/TRBV12-4	.	TGTGCCAGCAGTCTCCTGGACTCGGATACGCAGTATTTT	CASSLLDSDTQYF
TRBJ2-7	few	TRBV28	.	TGTGCCAGCAGTTTTGAGGGGCTCTACGAGCAGTACTTC	CASSFEGLYEQYF
TRBJ2-3	.	TRBV20-1	TRBD2	TGCAGTGCTAGACTAGCGGCGTCCACAGATACGCAGTATTTT	CSARLAASTDTQYF
TRBJ2-5	few	TRBV7-2	.	TGTGCCAGCAGCCCGACGGGGCCCGAGACCCAGTACTTC	CASSPTGPETQYF
TRBJ1-1	many	TRBV12-3/TRBV12-4	TRBD1	TGTGCCAGCAGTTTTAGACAGGGGGCCGCTGAAGCTTTCTTT	CASSFRQGAAEAFF
TRBJ2-1	.	TRBV5-1	.	TGCGCCAGCAATTTGGAGGGTGAGCAGTTCTTC	CASNLEGEQFF
TRBJ2-3	.	TRBV24-1	.	TGTGCCACCAGTGATCAGCGGGCGCCCACAGATACGCAGTATTTT	CATSDQRAPTDTQYF
TRBJ2-3	many	TRBV4-1	.	TGCGCCAGCAGCCAAGATTCGGGCTTAAGGGCAGATACGCAGTATTTT	CASSQDSGLRADTQYF
TRBJ2-1	.	TRBV2	.	TGTGCCAGCAGTGGGAAATACAATGAGCAGTTCTTC	CASSGKYNEQFF
TRBJ2-1	.	TRBV20-1	.	TGCAGTGCCAGGGAGCAGACTAGTTGGTCCTACAATGAGCAGTTCTTC	CSAREQTSWSYNEQFF
TRBJ2-1	.	TRBV6-5	.	TGTGCCAGCAGTTACTCGACTGGGGCGTATGAGCAGTTCTTC	CASSYSTGAYEQFF
TRBJ1-2	.	TRBV20-1	.	TGCAGTATAATGAGGAGGACTGGCTTAGGCTACACCTTC	CSIMRRTGLGYTF
TRBJ2-7	.	TRBV5-1	.	TGCGCCAGCAGCTTGGAAGGCAGGGTCAGCGAGCAGTACTTC	CASSLEGRVSEQYF
TRBJ1-5	few	TRBV6-2/TRBV6-3	.	TGTGCCAGCAGTTCCCGGGTAGAGGGACCGAATCAGCCCCAGCATTTT	CASSSRVEGPNQPQHF
TRBJ1-3	many	TRBV3-1	TRBD1	TGTGCCAGCAGCCGTGGTGGGACAGGGGGCGTCGGAAACACCATATATTTT	CASSRGGTGGVGNTIYF
TRBJ1-1	many	TRBV5-1	.	TGCGCCAGCAGCTTAGAAGGGAGGGCTGAAGCTTTCTTT	CASSLEGRAEAFF
TRBJ2-7	.	TRBV5-1	TRBD2	TGCGCCAGCAGCAGAGGGACTAGCGGGAGAGCTTCCTACGAGCAGTACTTC	CASSRGTSGRASYEQYF
TRBJ2-2	.	TRBV5-1	TRBD2	TGCGCCAGCAGCTCTCTAGCGGGGGCAGACACCGGGGAGCTGTTTTTT	CASSSLAGADTGELFF
TRBJ2-5	.	TRBV9	.	TGTGCCAGCAGCGTAGTGGGGTCCGCGCAAGAGACCCAGTACTTC	CASSVVGSAQETQYF
TRBJ2-7	many	TRBV7-2	TRBD2	TGTGCCAGCAGCTTTGCCGGGACTAGCGGGACCTACGAGCAGTACTTC	CASSFAGTSGTYEQYF
TRBJ2-1	.	TRBV6-5	.	TGTGCCAGCAGTTACTCGGGGGCCTGGACGGGTGGGGAGCAGTTCTTC	CASSYSGAWTGGEQFF
TRBJ1-1	medium-sized	TRBV12-3/TRBV12-4	.	TGTGCCAGCAGTTACGGACAGTACACTGAAGCTTTCTTT	CASSYGQYTEAFF
TRBJ2-2	few	TRBV3-1	TRBD2	TGTGCCAGCAGCCAAGAACCTAGCGGGAACACCGGGGAGCTGTTTTTT	CASSQEPSGNTGELFF
TRBJ1-1	.	TRBV29-1	.	TGCAGCGTTGATACCTTCGACGGGAACACTGAAGCTTTCTTT	CSVDTFDGNTEAFF
TRBJ2-2	.	TRBV14	.	TGTGCCAGCAGCCAGGGGAACACCGGGGAGCTGTTTTTT	CASSQGNTGELFF
TRBJ1-6	once	TRBV15	.	TGTGCCACCAGGCTAGGCTTAAATCCGACTTCACCCCTCCACTTT	CATRLGLNPTSPLHF
TRBJ2-3	few	TRBV18	.	TGTGCCAGCTCACCTAGCCAGCGGATCCGGACAGATACGCAGTATTTT	CASSPSQRIRTDTQYF
TRBJ2-1	.	TRBV29-1	.	TGCAGCGTTGAACGGGGTCCCAATGAGCAGTTCTTC	CSVERGPNEQFF
TRBJ2-7	many	TRBV5-1	TRBD2	TGCGCCAGCAGCTCCGGGTATAGCGGGAGGGCCTACGAGCAGTACTTC	CASSSGYSGRAYEQYF
TRBJ2-3	.	TRBV30	.	TGTGCCTGGAGTGGGGGTTCACGATCGACTTGGACTGTAGATACGCAGTATTTT	CAWSGGSRSTWTVDTQYF
TRBJ2-2	many	TRBV12-3/TRBV12-4	TRBD2	TGTGCCAGCAGCCCAGGGACTAGCGGGAGGGTAACCGGGGAGCTGTTTTTT	CASSPGTSGRVTGELFF
TRBJ2-3	.	TRBV10-3	TRBD2	TGTGCCATCAGAAGGACTAGCGGGACGGATACGCAGTATTTT	CAIRRTSGTDTQYF
TRBJ1-2	.	TRBV7-9	.	TGTGCCAGCTGCGAATCCGGGACGCGCACCTTC	CASCESGTRTF
TRBJ1-5	.	TRBV30	.	TGTGCCTGGTCCACAGGGAGCAATCAGCCCCAGCATTTT	CAWSTGSNQPQHF
TRBJ1-5	.	TRBV5-1	.	TGCGCCAGTGGACAAGAGGGCAATCAGCCCCAGCATTTT	CASGQEGNQPQHF
TRBJ2-3	few	TRBV29-1	.	TGCAGCGTTGTAAAGAACTGGCCTAGCACAGATACGCAGTATTTT	CSVVKNWPSTDTQYF
TRBJ1-2	few	TRBV6-5	TRBD1	TGTGCCAGCAGTTACGGACAGGGCGATGGCTACACCTTC	CASSYGQGDGYTF